The clone carrying this TCR beta chain was observed at least ten times. Its specificity is unknown. Trimming left V 6 bases short and J 4 bases short, with 21 bases between. The CDR3 covers 15 residues. Germline V CDR1 and CDR2: SQVTM, ANQGSEA. TCRdb ran MiXCR on the reads and lists one entry per CDR3 protein. The sample consists of some 300,000 distinct CDR3 sequences, about a tenth of them appearing once. The data stem from a study of T cell repertoires in cytomegalovirus infection. Regarding the study as a whole: Based on cumulative public TCR beta family frequency, carriers of CMV plus the relevant HLA were identified.

Sequencing was performed on PBMCs. This clonotype was sampled from a human donor in good health (CMV status not recorded). Some clones in this sample may be carry-over from other donors' samples. The V gene is TRBV29-1, the J gene TRBJ1-2, with a tentative D call TRBD1 (5 bases). This CDR3 is CSVEGRGDLFYGYTF. CDR3 DNA sequence: TGCAGCGTCGAGGGAAGGGGTGATCTGTTCTATGGCTACACCTTC.